This T cell receptor beta chain is from a study of blood T cell repertoires in COVID-19. In the study overall: Material from acute and convalescent COVID-19 was sourced from the United States, Italy and Spain.

Per the study methods: The authors estimated nucleated cell counts from reference gene primer amplification. The repertoire was sequenced with immunoSEQ multiplex PCR; TCRdb's copy has only in-frame clones and lacks some. Clonal size and the V and J genes are those of that table, whereas D and trimming came from the DNA. This table holds roughly 140,000 clones, over 80% found once. Germline V gene sequence: CDR1 MDHEN, CDR2 SYDVKM. The CDR3 has 16 amino acids. V was pared by 1 base and J by 1 base, with 10 bases between. This clonotype was sampled from a woman aged 40 to 50 with active or convalescent COVID-19. V and J are TRBV28 and TRBJ2-2; D not certain. The sample taken for sequencing was peripheral blood. The CDR3 spells CASSLFLPGNTGELFF. Written as DNA, the CDR3 is TGTGCCAGCAGTTTATTTTTACCCGGGAACACCGGGGAGCTGTTTTTT. Drawing the rest from reference TRBV28 and TRBJ2-2, the complete variable domain is DVKVTQSSRYLVKRTGEKVFLECVQDMDHENMFWYRQDPGLGLRLIYFSYDVKMKEKGDIPEGYSVSREKKERFSLILESASTNQTSMYLCASSLFLPGNTGELFFGEGSRLTVL.